This T cell receptor (beta chain) appears in the sequencing data of a study of T cell repertoires in cytomegalovirus infection. Study results and limitations: Dominant in the ex vivo response were TCR beta clonotypes restricted by HLA-C and specific for CMV.

This clonotype was counted ten times or more. Its antigen is currently unknown. Germline lookup yields CDR1 LNHDA and CDR2 SQIVND (reference sequence). V was shortened by 6 bases and J by 4 bases, with 16 bases between the two germline ends. The CDR3 length is 15 residues. In TCRdb, the reads were re-called with MiXCR into one record per CDR3 protein. Among about 300,000 distinct CDR3 sequences, around 9.1% were seen once, and the ten largest hold more than 2.5%. The TCR originated in a human donor in good health (CMV status not recorded). Some clones in this sample may be carry-over from other donors' samples. This chain uses TRBV19 with TRBJ2-1; either TRBD1 or TRBD2 may supply D (6 bases each). Specimen: PBMCs. Here the CDR3 DNA reads TGTGCCAGTAGCTTTTGGGGGGCGGAGTACAATGAGCAGTTCTTC. This encodes CASSFWGAEYNEQFF.